The present T cell receptor beta chain was sequenced within a study of shared clonotypes between healthy human individuals. Across the whole study: Each donor's CD4 naive and CD4 memory cells filled three plates apiece, CD8 naive two, and CD8 memory one.

Profiled with immunoSEQ multiplex PCR; TCRdb holds only in-frame clones, not every one. The sample yields about 1.5 million clones, 98% seen once. Concerning this clone itself: The antigen is not known.

The CDR3 runs to 13 residues. V shed 5 bases and J shed 0 bases, with 9 bases lying between them. Germline CDR1 and CDR2: SGHRS and YFSETQ. Notes on the study in general: Estimated richness values were generally larger in naive subsets than in memory subsets.

The sequence was obtained from a man aged 30 to 39 in good health. Sequenced: naive CD4+ T cells sorted from blood. Subset in this sample: CD45RA+ positively selected. The genes are TRBV5-1 and TRBJ2-7; D perhaps matches TRBD2 (6 bases). CDR3 in amino acids: CASRGGNSYEQYF. CDR3 in DNA: TGCGCCAGCAGGGGAGGAAACTCCTACGAGCAGTACTTC.